The 5 T cell receptor beta chains reported below all come from one sample, sequenced in a study of blood T cell repertoires in COVID-19. Produced via immunoSEQ multiplex PCR; TCRdb's table is partial and in-frame only. The repertoire holds 110,000 to 150,000 clones, with roughly 88% as singletons. Sequenced: PBMCs or T cells enriched from blood (not recorded which). The receptors shown here come from a man aged 50 or older who had recovered from COVID-19.

The rearrangement joins TRBV9 to TRBJ1-2; D is perhaps TRBD1 (6 bases). V was trimmed by 0 bases and J by 6 bases, leaving 15 bases between them. The CDR3 runs to 15 residues. Germline loops: CDR1 SGDLS, CDR2 YYNGEE. The CDR3 protein is CASSVVHSGADGYTF. The CDR3 bases are TGTGCCAGCAGCGTAGTCCATTCAGGGGCGGATGGCTACACCTTC. The variable domain in full, completed from reference TRBV9 and TRBJ1-2, reads DSGVTQTPKHLITATGQRVTLRCSPRSGDLSVYWYQQSLDQGLQFLIQYYNGEERAKGNILERFSAQQFPDLHSELNLSSLELGDSALYFCASSVVHSGADGYTFGSGTRLTVV.

The chain recombines TRBV4-3 with TRBJ1-2; TRBD1 might be the D (5 bases). This CDR3 contains 16 residues. Germline V gives CDR1 LGHNA, CDR2 YSLEER. Trimming stripped 0 bases from V and 6 bases from J, with 17 bases between. The CDR3 here is CASSQDIWQGEDGYTF. The DNA for the CDR3 is TGCGCCAGCAGCCAAGATATTTGGCAGGGTGAGGATGGCTACACCTTC.

The chain recombines TRBV2 with TRBJ1-2, with D uncertain. This CDR3 has 13 amino acids. Trimming took off 7 bases at V and 5 bases at J, with 14 bases between the two ends. CDR1 is SNHLY, CDR2 FYNNEI, per germline. CDR3 DNA sequence: TGTGCCAGCATCCTCGAGGGCGGTTATGGCTACACCTTC. Protein product: CASILEGGYGYTF.

The gene calls are TRBV7-2 and TRBJ2-7; TRBD2 aligns across 9 bases. CDR3 length: 14 residues. Germline assignment: CDR1 SGHTA and CDR2 FQGNSA. V gave up 6 bases and J gave up 4 bases; unmatched junction bases: 7. The CDR3 DNA follows: TGTGCCAGCAGTCATCTAGCGGGACGGTACGAGCAGTACTTC. Protein: CASSHLAGRYEQYF.

This clone has just one count. V and J are TRBV5-1 and TRBJ1-2; D unclear. Germline V gene sequence: CDR1 SGHRS, CDR2 YFSETQ. Trimming cost V 1 base and J 8 bases, with 9 bases left between them. The CDR3 totals 12 residues. As DNA, the CDR3 is TGCGCCAGCAGCTTGTCCAACTGGGGCTACACCTTC. Residues: CASSLSNWGYTF. Full variable domain (outside the CDR3, taken from reference TRBV5-1 and TRBJ1-2): KAGVTQTPRYLIKTRGQQVTLSCSPISGHRSVSWYQQTPGQGLQFLFEYFSETQRNKGNFPGRFSGRQFSNSRSEMNVSTLELGDSALYLCASSLSNWGYTFGSGTRLTVV.